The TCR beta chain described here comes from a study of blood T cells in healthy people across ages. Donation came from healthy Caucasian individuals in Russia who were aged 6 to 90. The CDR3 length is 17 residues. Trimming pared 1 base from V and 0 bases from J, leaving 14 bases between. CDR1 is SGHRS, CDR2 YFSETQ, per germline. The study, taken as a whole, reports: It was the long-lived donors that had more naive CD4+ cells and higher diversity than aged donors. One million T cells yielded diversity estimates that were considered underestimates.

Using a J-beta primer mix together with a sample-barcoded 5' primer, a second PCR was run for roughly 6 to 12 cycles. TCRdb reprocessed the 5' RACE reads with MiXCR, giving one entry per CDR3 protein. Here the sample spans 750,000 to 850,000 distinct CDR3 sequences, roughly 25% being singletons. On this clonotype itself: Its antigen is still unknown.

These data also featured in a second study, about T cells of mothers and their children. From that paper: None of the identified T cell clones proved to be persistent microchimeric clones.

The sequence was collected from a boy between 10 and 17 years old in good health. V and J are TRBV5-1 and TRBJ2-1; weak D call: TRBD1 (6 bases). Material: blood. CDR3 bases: TGCGCCAGCAGCTTGTTTAAGGCAGGGGCCTCCTACAATGAGCAGTTCTTC. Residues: CASSLFKAGASYNEQFF.